The clone carrying this T cell receptor beta chain has more than one count but fewer than ten. The data stem from a study of radiation and T cells in renal cell carcinoma. The germline CDR1 and CDR2 sequences are SGHDN and FVKESK. V was pared by 0 bases and J by 9 bases, with 6 bases between. CDR3 length: 12 amino acids. Repertoires were generated with immunoSEQ multiplex PCR, while TCRdb's copy carries only in-frame clones and drops some. Of 100,000 to 150,000 clones detected, around 82% appear once; the ten largest clones hold 4.5% to 7%. The time point denotes: blood 2 weeks post-SBRT. As for treatment: 15 Gy SBRT to primary tumor, nephrectomy 4 weeks later. The tumor was a clear cell renal cell carcinoma.

This receptor was obtained from a man aged 45-65 years with renal cell carcinoma. The sequencing here drew on blood, taken from a patient whose treatment included radiotherapy and nephrectomy. V and J are TRBV14 and TRBJ2-1; D is uncertain. The DNA for the CDR3 is TGTGCCAGCAGCCAAGAGAACGGTGAGCAGTTCTTC. It translates to CASSQENGEQFF.